This T cell receptor (beta chain) was identified in a study of cytomegalovirus exposure and HLA in healthy donors. General observations from the study: A link between a missense DCLRE1C variant and TCR beta V- and J-gene trimming emerged from a later analysis.

V was trimmed by 6 bases and J by 3 bases, leaving 14 bases between them. The CDR3 length is 14 residues. Germline values: CDR1 SQVTM, CDR2 ANQGSEA. Researchers ran the PCR with 60 Vbeta and 13 Jbeta primers. Repertoires were generated with immunoSEQ multiplex PCR, while TCRdb's copy carries only in-frame clones and drops some. The sample has under 200,000 clones; approximately 11% are singletons. Concerning this clone itself: Its antigen remains unknown.

Sequencing was carried out using PBMCs. The TCR sequence derives from a man aged 45-65 years in good health and CMV-seropositive. The V gene is TRBV29-1, the J gene TRBJ2-2; D is perhaps TRBD1 (8 bases). The CDR3 DNA reads TGCAGCGTGAGACAGGGGAGGGACACCGGGGAGCTGTTTTTT. Its protein product is CSVRQGRDTGELFF.